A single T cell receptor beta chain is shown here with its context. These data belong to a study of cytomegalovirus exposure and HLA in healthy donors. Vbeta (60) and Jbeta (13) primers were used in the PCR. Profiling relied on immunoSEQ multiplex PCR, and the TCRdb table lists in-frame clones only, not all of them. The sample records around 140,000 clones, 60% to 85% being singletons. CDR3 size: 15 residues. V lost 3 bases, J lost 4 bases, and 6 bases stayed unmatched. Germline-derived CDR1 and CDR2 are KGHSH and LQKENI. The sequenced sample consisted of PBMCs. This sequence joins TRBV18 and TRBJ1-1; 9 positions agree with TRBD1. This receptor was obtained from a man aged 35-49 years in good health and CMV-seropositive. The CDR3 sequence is CASSPYDRGVTEAFF. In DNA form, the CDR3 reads TGTGCCAGCTCACCTTATGACAGGGGGGTCACTGAAGCTTTCTTT.